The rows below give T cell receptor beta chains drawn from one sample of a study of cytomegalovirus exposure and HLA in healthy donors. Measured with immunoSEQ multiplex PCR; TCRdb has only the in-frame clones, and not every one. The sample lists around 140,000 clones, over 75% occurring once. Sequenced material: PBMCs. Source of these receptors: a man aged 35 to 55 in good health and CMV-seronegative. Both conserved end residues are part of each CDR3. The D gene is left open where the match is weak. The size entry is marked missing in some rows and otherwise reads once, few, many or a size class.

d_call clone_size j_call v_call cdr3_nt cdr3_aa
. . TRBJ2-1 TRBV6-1 TGTGCCAGCAGTTATGGCCCCAATGAGCAGTTCTTC CASSYGPNEQFF
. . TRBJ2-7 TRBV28 TGTGCCAGCAGGGGGGGGACAGGACATTTCGCCTACGAGCAGTACTTC CASRGGTGHFAYEQYF
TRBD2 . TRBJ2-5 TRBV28 TGTGCCAGCAGTTTTAGTAGCGGGGGATCCCCCTTGAAGGCCCAGTACTTC CASSFSSGGSPLKAQYF
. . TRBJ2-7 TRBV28 TGTGCCAGCAGTTTAGGGGGCTACGAGCAGTACTTC CASSLGGYEQYF
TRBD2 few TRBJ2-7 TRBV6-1 TGTGCCAGCAGGGGCCTAGCGGGCGAGCAGTACTTC CASRGLAGEQYF
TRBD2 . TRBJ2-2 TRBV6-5 TGTGCAAGCGGGGGGACGGGCACCGGGGAGCTGTTTTTT CASGGTGTGELFF
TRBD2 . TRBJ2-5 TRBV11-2 TGTGCCAGCAGCTCAGGTGGGGCTAGCGGCCGCTTCTCAGAGCAGTACTTC CASSSGGASGRFSEQYF
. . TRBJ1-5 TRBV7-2 TGTGCCAGCAGCTTAGAGGGGAGGCGGCCCCAGCATTTT CASSLEGRRPQHF
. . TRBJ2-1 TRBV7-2 TGTGCCAGCAGCTTCAGAAATCTCAACAATGGGCAGTTCTTC CASSFRNLNNGQFF
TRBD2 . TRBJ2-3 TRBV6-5 TGTGCCAGCAGTGGTCTAGCGGGAGATACGCAGTATTTT CASSGLAGDTQYF
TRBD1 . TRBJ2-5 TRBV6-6 TGTGCCAGCAATTCGGGACAGGGGACCGGGACCCAGTACTTC CASNSGQGTGTQYF
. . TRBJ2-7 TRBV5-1 TGCGCCAGCCGGGACATTTACGAGCAGTACTTC CASRDIYEQYF
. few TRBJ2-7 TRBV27 TGTGCCAGCAGTTTGGGGGGTCCGGGCCCTCGGTACGAGCAGTACTTC CASSLGGPGPRYEQYF
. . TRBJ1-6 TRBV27 TGTGCCAGCAGTTTCTCAGCCGGCGGTTCACCCCTCCACTTT CASSFSAGGSPLHF
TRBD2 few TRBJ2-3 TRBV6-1 TGTGCCAGCAGTGAGATCGCGGGGGGCACAGATACGCAGTATTTT CASSEIAGGTDTQYF
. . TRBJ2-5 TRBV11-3 TGTGCCAGCAGCTTAGACCCGTACCTAGCTAGGAAAGAGACCCAGTACTTC CASSLDPYLARKETQYF
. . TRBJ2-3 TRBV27 TGTGCCAGCAGTTTAAGCAGGGGGGCCGGTACAGATACGCAGTATTTT CASSLSRGAGTDTQYF
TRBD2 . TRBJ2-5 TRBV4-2 TGTGCCAGCAGCCCATCCTCGCCGGCTAGCGGGGGGTCTATCAAAGAGACCCAGTACTTC CASSPSSPASGGSIKETQYF
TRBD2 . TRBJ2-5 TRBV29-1 TGCAGCATCCTAGGACTAGGCGAGACCCAGTACTTC CSILGLGETQYF
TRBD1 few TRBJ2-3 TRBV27 TGTGCCAGCAGTCCTACCGGGACAGAGGGACCAGATACGCAGTATTTT CASSPTGTEGPDTQYF
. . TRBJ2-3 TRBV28 TGTGCCAGCAGTTTATCAGGGGGCACAGATACGCAGTATTTT CASSLSGGTDTQYF
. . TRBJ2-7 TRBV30 TGTGCCTGGAGTGTACTGGGCCAGAACTCTTACGAGCAGTACTTC CAWSVLGQNSYEQYF
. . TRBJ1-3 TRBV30 TGTGCCTGGACAGGGTCTGGAAACACCATATATTTT CAWTGSGNTIYF
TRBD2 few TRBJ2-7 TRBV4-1 TGCGCCAGCAGCCAAGATCTAGCGGGAGAAGACGAGCAGTACTTC CASSQDLAGEDEQYF
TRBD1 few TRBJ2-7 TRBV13 TGTGCCAGCAGCTCCTCCTCGGACAGGGTATCGTACTTC CASSSSSDRVSYF
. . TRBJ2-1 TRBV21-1 TGTGCCAGCAGTCCGGGACAGGGGGCCGATGAGCAGTTCTTC CASSPGQGADEQFF
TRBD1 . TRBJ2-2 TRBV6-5 TGTGCCAGCAGCAAGACAGGGGAAACCGGGGAGCTGTTTTTT CASSKTGETGELFF
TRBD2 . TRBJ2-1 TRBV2 TGTGCCAGCCAGACTAGCGGGGGGGCCTATGAGCAGTTCTTC CASQTSGGAYEQFF
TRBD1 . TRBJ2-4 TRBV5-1 TGCGCCAGCAGCGCCGGGACAGGGTCTTGGAACAGTCAGTACTTC CASSAGTGSWNSQYF
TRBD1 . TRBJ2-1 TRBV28 TGTGCCAGCAGCTATACGGGACAGGGCTACAATGAGCAGTTCTTC CASSYTGQGYNEQFF
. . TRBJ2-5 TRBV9 TGTGCCAGCAGCGGGCAGGGGTACCAAGAGACCCAGTACTTC CASSGQGYQETQYF
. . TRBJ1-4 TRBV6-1 TGTGCCAGCAGTGAATTCTCGACACCGAATGAAAAACTGTTTTTT CASSEFSTPNEKLFF
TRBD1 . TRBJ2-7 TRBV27 TGTGCCAGCAGTTTTGGGGGACAGGGGGCGGGCGAGCAGTACTTC CASSFGGQGAGEQYF
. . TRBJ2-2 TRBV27 TGTGCCAGCAGTTTATGGGGCGGGAACACCGGGGAGCTGTTTTTT CASSLWGGNTGELFF
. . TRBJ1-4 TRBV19 TGTGCCAGTAGTATATCCTCTACTCCTGCAACTAATGAAAAACTGTTTTTT CASSISSTPATNEKLFF
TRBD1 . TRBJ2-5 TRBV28 TGTGCCAGCAGTTTTGGACAGGGGGCGGGGGAGACCCAGTACTTC CASSFGQGAGETQYF
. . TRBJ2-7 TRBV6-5 TGTGCCAGCAGTTACCGGGGAAGGGCCCACGAGCAGTACTTC CASSYRGRAHEQYF
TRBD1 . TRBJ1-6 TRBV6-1 TGTGCCGCTCAGGGGGGCTATAATTCACCCCTCCACTTT CAAQGGYNSPLHF
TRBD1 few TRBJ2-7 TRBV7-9 TGTGCCAGCAGCGTCGGGACAGCGTCTCCCTACGAGCAGTACTTC CASSVGTASPYEQYF
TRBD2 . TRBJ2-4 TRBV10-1 TGCGCCAGCAGTGAGAGGGTAGCGGGAGGAAAAAACATTCAGTACTTC CASSERVAGGKNIQYF